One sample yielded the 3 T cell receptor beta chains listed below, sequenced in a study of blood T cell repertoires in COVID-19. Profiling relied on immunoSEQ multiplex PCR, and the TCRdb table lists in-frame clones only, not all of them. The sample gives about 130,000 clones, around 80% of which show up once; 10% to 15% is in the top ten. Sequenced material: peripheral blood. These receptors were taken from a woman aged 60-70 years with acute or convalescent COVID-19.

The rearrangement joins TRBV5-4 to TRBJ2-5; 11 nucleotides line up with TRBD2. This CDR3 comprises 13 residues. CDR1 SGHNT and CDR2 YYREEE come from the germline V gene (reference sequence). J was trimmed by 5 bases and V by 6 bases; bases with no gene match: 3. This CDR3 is CASKTSGAETQYF. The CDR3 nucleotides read TGTGCCAGCAAGACTAGCGGGGCTGAGACCCAGTACTTC.

DNA for the CDR3: TGTGCCAGCAGTACGGACAGGGTAACCCCTGTCACCTTC. The encoded protein is CASSTDRVTPVTF. The rearrangement uses TRBV28 and TRBJ1-2; 8 nucleotides align to TRBD1. Trimming cost V 5 bases and J 13 bases; bases outside gene matches: 12. CDR1 MDHEN and CDR2 SYDVKM come from the germline V gene. The CDR3 has 13 residues.

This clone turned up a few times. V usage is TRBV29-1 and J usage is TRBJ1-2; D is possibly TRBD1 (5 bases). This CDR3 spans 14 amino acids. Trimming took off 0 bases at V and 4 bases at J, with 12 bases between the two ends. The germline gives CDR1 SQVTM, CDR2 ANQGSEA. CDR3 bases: TGCAGCGTTGAAGATAACAGGAACCTCTATGGCTACACCTTC. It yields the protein CSVEDNRNLYGYTF.